The subject of this entry is one T cell receptor beta chain. RNA was extracted with the RNeasy kit, and a quantity of roughly 0.45 to 1 ug was reverse transcribed using random hexamers. TCRdb analysed the immunoSEQ multiplex PCR reads with MiXCR anew, one entry per CDR3 protein. The table has around 140,000 distinct CDR3 sequences, around 95% seen once. V dropped 0 bases and J dropped 1; count of bases not matched to a gene: 4. The CDR3 has 16 amino acids. Germline V gene data show CDR1 as SGDLS and CDR2 as YYNGEE. The diagnostic criteria for definite or probable disease, as recently defined, were met by the patients with Susac syndrome. The data originate from a study of CD8 T cells in Susac syndrome.

The chain joins TRBV9 to TRBJ2-3, with 8 bases that match TRBD2. Sequencing input: CD4+ T cells from PBMCs. The clonotype was recovered from a human donor with Susac syndrome. The CDR3 spells CASSVAGGRGTDTQYF. DNA of the CDR3: TGTGCCAGCAGCGTAGCGGGGGGGAGAGGCACAGATACGCAGTATTTT.